These T cell receptor beta chains were read from a single sample in a study of radiation and T cells in renal cell carcinoma. Here immunoSEQ multiplex PCR was the method, and the copy in TCRdb shows in-frame clones only, minus some. The data show some 130,000 clones, roughly four fifths seen once. The sample in question was blood, obtained from a patient whose treatment included radiotherapy and nephrectomy. The receptor set was obtained from a woman aged 55 to 70 with renal cell carcinoma. CDR3s include the opening cysteine and the closing phenylalanine or tryptophan. The D gene is left open where the match is weak. Clone size is stated in some rows and not others, as once, few, many or a class when expanded.

D gene,J gene,clone size,V gene,CDR3 DNA,CDR3 protein
NA,TRBJ2-7,once,TRBV6-5,TGTGCCAGCAGTTACTCGGACGGATACGAGCAGTACTTC,CASSYSDGYEQYF
TRBD2,TRBJ2-7,NA,TRBV4-3,TGCGCCAGCAGCCAAATAGCGGGGAGGGACGAGCAGTACTTC,CASSQIAGRDEQYF
TRBD1,TRBJ2-1,NA,TRBV18,TGTGCCAGCTCACCGGAAAAGGGACAGAGCAACAATGAGCAGTTCTTC,CASSPEKGQSNNEQFF
TRBD1,TRBJ2-2,NA,TRBV2,TGTGCCAGCAGTGTGGAGACAGGGGATATCGGCGGGGAGCTGTTTTTT,CASSVETGDIGGELFF
TRBD1,TRBJ2-2,NA,TRBV19,TGTGCCAGTAGTATGTCGGCAGGGGGGAACACCGGGGAGCTGTTTTTT,CASSMSAGGNTGELFF
NA,TRBJ1-3,NA,TRBV6-1,TGTGCCAGCAGTGAGGCCCCTACTGCAGGAAACACCATATATTTT,CASSEAPTAGNTIYF
TRBD1,TRBJ2-7,NA,TRBV5-1,TGCGCCAGCAGCCTCGGGACAGACAGTTCCTACGAGCAGTACTTC,CASSLGTDSSYEQYF
NA,TRBJ1-6,NA,TRBV5-1,TGCGCCAGCAGCTTGACGCCAAGCTCCTATAATTCACCCCTCCACTTT,CASSLTPSSYNSPLHF
NA,TRBJ1-4,NA,TRBV2,TGTGCCAGCAGGTTGACGGGAGCAGAAAAACTGTTTTTT,CASRLTGAEKLFF
TRBD1,TRBJ1-1,NA,TRBV2,TGTGCCAGCAGTTGGTCTGGGACAGGGGGAATTGGTTCGGTGACTGAAGCTTTCTTT,CASSWSGTGGIGSVTEAFF
NA,TRBJ2-7,NA,TRBV5-5,TGTGCCAGCACAAAGCCCGGCGGGACTTGGGGCGAGCAGTACTTC,CASTKPGGTWGEQYF
TRBD1,TRBJ2-2,NA,TRBV2,TGTGCCAGCAGAGGACAGGGGGCTGGCGGGGAGCTGTTTTTT,CASRGQGAGGELFF
NA,TRBJ1-1,NA,TRBV7-9,TGTGCCAGCAGCCCTGGCGGGAACACTGAAGCTTTCTTT,CASSPGGNTEAFF
NA,TRBJ2-1,NA,TRBV7-9,TGTGCCAGCAGCTCGGAACGAGGGAGCTACAATGAGCAGTTCTTC,CASSSERGSYNEQFF
NA,TRBJ1-2,NA,TRBV27,TGTGCCAGCAGTTTCAGGGCGAGGAACTATGGCTACACCTTC,CASSFRARNYGYTF
NA,TRBJ1-2,few,TRBV6-1,TGTGCCAGCAGTGAATTTGACCCCCCCTATGGCTACACCTTC,CASSEFDPPYGYTF
NA,TRBJ1-1,few,TRBV7-9,TGTGCCAGCAGCTTGGGACATTCGACTGAAGCTTTCTTT,CASSLGHSTEAFF
NA,TRBJ2-7,many,TRBV19,TGTGCCAGTAGCAAGGAAGGCAGCTACGAGCAGTACTTC,CASSKEGSYEQYF
NA,TRBJ2-7,NA,TRBV28,TGTGCCAGCGAGGCGTCCTACGAGCAGTACTTC,CASEASYEQYF
NA,TRBJ1-2,many,TRBV5-6,TGTGCCAGCAGCTTGGGCGTGGGGCCTAGCTATGGCTACACCTTC,CASSLGVGPSYGYTF
NA,TRBJ2-7,NA,TRBV20-1,TGCAGTGCTTCCCCAGGGTACGAGCAGTACTTC,CSASPGYEQYF
NA,TRBJ2-1,NA,TRBV7-8,TGTGCCAGCAGCTTAGCTTTGAGGGAGAACTACAATGAGCAGTTCTTC,CASSLALRENYNEQFF